The 3 T cell receptor beta chains presented below share a single source sample, sequenced in a study of blood T cell repertoires in COVID-19. TCRdb's copy holds only in-frame clones and misses some; the assay was immunoSEQ multiplex PCR. Of more than 200,000 clones listed, 80% to 90% are singletons. Input material: PBMCs or T cells enriched from blood (not recorded which). The receptors derive from a woman aged 25 to 39 who had been exposed to COVID-19.

The chain employs TRBV18 and TRBJ1-3; weak D call: TRBD1 (6 bases). This CDR3 comprises 18 residues. Trimming removed 2 bases from V and 0 bases from J, with 17 bases in between. From germline, CDR1 is KGHSH and CDR2 LQKENI. Here the CDR3 reads CASSPIRLGQNSGNTIYF. For the CDR3, the DNA is TGTGCCAGCTCACCAATCAGGCTGGGACAAAACTCTGGAAACACCATATATTTT.

The gene calls are TRBV3-1 (or the pseudogene TRBV3-2) and TRBJ2-2, with TRBD2 identical over 8 bases. Germline trimming cut 2 bases from V and 4 bases from J; bases unmatched to any gene: 9. This CDR3 comprises 17 residues. CDR1 is LGHDT and CDR2 is YNNKEL in the germline V gene (reference sequence). This chain's CDR3 is CASSQNGRARGTGELFF. The CDR3 DNA reads as TGTGCCAGCAGCCAAAACGGGAGGGCCAGAGGCACCGGGGAGCTGTTTTTT.

V is TRBV7-8 and J is TRBJ2-7; 12 bases are shared with TRBD2. Germline values: CDR1 SGHVS, CDR2 FQNEAQ. CDR3 length equals 16 residues. The ends lost 4 bases at V and 4 bases at J; junction bases unmatched: 8. CDR3 in DNA: TGTGCCAGCAGCTCCCGAAGACTAGCGGGAGAGTACGAGCAGTACTTC. Its translation is CASSSRRLAGEYEQYF.